This TCR beta chain is from a study of graft-versus-host responses after intestinal transplantation. Plates contained around 200,000 CFSE-labeled responder cells and around 200,000 irradiated, violet-dye-labeled stimulator cells. Once the reaction had ended, proliferating CFSE-low CD3+CD4+ and CD3+CD8+ responders were sorted. CDR1 and CDR2 from the germline V gene are WSHSY and SAAADI. The CDR3 is made up of 14 amino acids. Trimming removed 0 bases from V and 7 bases from J, with 10 bases in between. General study findings and limits: Present in recipient marrow, GvH clones included some that appeared first in ileum or blood.

Only in-frame clones appear in the TCRdb table, and some are missing; sequencing was by immunoSEQ multiplex PCR. The data contain several thousand clones, more than 25% of them seen just once; the ten biggest clones take up approximately 2.1%. The origin of this receptor is a human patient who received an intestinal transplant. The starting material was alloreactive CD8+ T cells from a mixed lymphocyte reaction culture, obtained before intestinal transplant. The subset is: CFSE-low proliferating T cells sorted from roughly 6-day pre-transplant mixed lymphocyte reaction (GvH or HvG direction). The chain employs TRBV10-2 and TRBJ2-1, with D maybe TRBD2 (6 bases). The CDR3 region is CASSESEGGNEQFF. The CDR3 coding sequence is TGCGCCAGCAGTGAGTCAGAGGGAGGAAATGAGCAGTTCTTC.